What follows describes a single T cell receptor (beta chain). The data stem from a study of control samples from healthy donors and cancer patients. The CDR3 runs to 13 residues. V lost 0 bases to trimming and J lost 4 bases, with 5 bases between them. Germline values: CDR1 ENHRY, CDR2 SYGVKD. Clones were sequenced by immunoSEQ multiplex PCR, and TCRdb holds only the in-frame ones, with some missing. The table records 150,000 to 200,000 clones, around 92% of them present only once. Sequences were obtained from blood. The origin of this receptor is a woman aged 25 to 39 in good health. The rearrangement links TRBV10-3 to TRBJ2-3; D is undetermined. CDR3 DNA: TGTGCCATCAGTGAGTCCAATTCAGATACGCAGTATTTT. Translated: CAISESNSDTQYF.